These 25 T cell receptor beta chains were all obtained from the same sample, sequenced in a study of human T cells and chemical hapten exposure. TCRdb reprocessed the RACE reads with MiXCR, giving one entry per CDR3 protein. Of about 50,000 distinct CDR3 sequences listed, approximately 4.5% are singletons. Time point here: healthy volunteer bleed at 2 weeks. From whole blood left unfractionated, total RNA was extracted. The specimen was whole blood. The receptors stem from a female donor in good health. Some clones in this sample may be carry-over from other donors' samples.

This clonotype was counted at least ten times. This sequence joins TRBV6-2 or TRBV6-3 and TRBJ2-5, with D unclear. Trimming removed 2 bases from V and 1 base from J, with 2 bases in between. This CDR3 is built from 12 residues. Germline-derived CDR1 and CDR2 are MNHEY and SVGEGT. The DNA of the CDR3 is TGTGCCAGCAGTTACCCCCAAGAGACCCAGTACTTC. It is translated as CASSYPQETQYF.

There are a few counts of this clonotype. V usage is TRBV7-3 and J usage is TRBJ1-1; D may be TRBD1 (5 bases). CDR1 SGHTA and CDR2 FQGTGA come from the germline V gene. The CDR3 is made up of 13 amino acids. Trimming removed 3 bases at V and 11 bases at J, with 16 bases between. The CDR3 region has the DNA TGTGCCAGCAGCTTGATGAGGGGTAATGCCGCTTTCTTT. This sequence encodes CASSLMRGNAAFF. Drawing the rest from reference TRBV7-3 and TRBJ1-1, the complete variable domain is GAGVSQTPSNKVTEKGKYVELRCDPISGHTALYWYRQSLGQGPEFLIYFQGTGAADDSGLPNDRFFAVRPEGSVSTLKIQRTERGDSAVYLCASSLMRGNAAFFGQGTRLTVV.

This clonotype was detected ten times or more. The chain joins TRBV14 to TRBJ2-3; D is unresolved. With 2 bases removed from V and 1 base from J, the gap between germline ends came to 13 bases. The length of the CDR3 is 16 residues. Germline values: CDR1 SGHDN, CDR2 FVKESK. In nucleotides, the CDR3 is TGTGCCAGCAGCCAACTCGGCGGTCAGGGCACAGATACGCAGTATTTT. Translating it yields CASSQLGGQGTDTQYF.

This clonotype was observed at least ten times. The V call is TRBV7-2, the J call TRBJ1-3, with TRBD1 as a possible D gene (5 bases). The V end was cut by 1 base, the J end by 2 bases, with 12 bases between. In germline, CDR1 is SGHTA, CDR2 FQGNSA. The CDR3 length is 16 residues. In nucleotides, the CDR3 is TGTGCCAGCAGCTTAGTTGCGGGGCGACCTGGAAACACCATATATTTT. It encodes CASSLVAGRPGNTIYF. The full variable domain, its missing parts supplied by reference TRBV7-2 and TRBJ1-3, is GAGVSQSPSNKVTEKGKDVELRCDPISGHTALYWYRQSLGQGLEFLIYFQGNSAPDKSGLPSDRFSAERTGGSVSTLTIQRTQQEDSAVYLCASSLVAGRPGNTIYFGEGSWLTVV.

The rearrangement joins TRBV29-1 to TRBJ2-1, with 7 positions matching TRBD1. In germline, CDR1 is SQVTM, CDR2 ANQGSEA. V trimming: 7 bases; J trimming: 9 bases; junction bases outside the gene matches: 12. The CDR3 is 13 amino acids. CDR3: CSATRGHGGEQFF. The CDR3, as DNA: TGCAGCGCCACGAGGGGGCATGGAGGTGAGCAGTTCTTC.

This clonotype was detected ten times or more. The gene calls are TRBV30 and TRBJ2-1, with 11 bases that match TRBD1. The CDR3 runs to 14 residues. The trim removed 3 bases at V and 7 bases at J, leaving 5 bases unmatched. Germline lookup yields CDR1 GTSNPN and CDR2 SVGIG (reference sequence). The CDR3: CAWSAGTGGNEQFF. The CDR3 nucleotides are TGTGCCTGGAGCGCAGGGACAGGGGGGAATGAGCAGTTCTTC.

This clonotype was recorded many times. The rearrangement joins TRBV6-5 to TRBJ2-3; D ambiguous. CDR3 size: 14 residues. In germline, CDR1 is MNHEY, CDR2 SVGAGI. V was clipped by 2 bases and J by 6 bases, with 12 bases between them. CDR3 sequence (DNA): TGTGCCAGCAGTTACAGGCCGGCAGCTGATACGCAGTATTTT. It yields the protein CASSYRPAADTQYF.

CDR3 in amino acids: CASSLRFTDTQYF. DNA of the CDR3: TGTGCCAGCAGCTTGCGCTTCACAGATACGCAGTATTTT. The rearrangement links TRBV5-5 to TRBJ2-3, with no clear D. CDR3 size: 13 residues. Trimming took off 1 base at V and 2 bases at J, with 5 bases between the two ends. Germline CDR1 and CDR2: SGHKS and YYEKEE (reference sequence).

This chain uses TRBV5-8 with TRBJ2-5; a possible D gene is TRBD2 (5 bases). With 1 base removed from V and 4 bases from J, the gap between germline ends came to 14 bases. Germline lookup yields CDR1 SGHTS and CDR2 YDEGEE. The CDR3 sequence is 15 residues long. The DNA of the CDR3 is TGTGCCAGCAGCTTGCAAATACTAGGAACAGAGACCCAGTACTTC. Amino acids: CASSLQILGTETQYF.

This clonotype was seen many times. The rearrangement joins TRBV29-1 to TRBJ1-2, with TRBD1 as a possible D gene (5 bases). The germline V gene encodes CDR1 SQVTM and CDR2 ANQGSEA. The CDR3 totals 13 residues. The V gene lost 4 bases and the J gene lost 7 bases, with 16 bases spanning the gap. The CDR3 sequence: CSVVIGTSFGYTF. In nucleotides, the CDR3 is TGCAGCGTTGTGATAGGGACTTCTTTTGGCTACACCTTC.

This clonotype was seen repeatedly, ten times or more. This chain uses TRBV3-1 with TRBJ2-3; D is unclear. The V end was cut by 4 bases, the J end by 2 bases, with 13 bases between. The CDR3 extends over 15 amino acids. CDR1 LGHDT and CDR2 YNNKEL come from the germline V gene (reference sequence). CDR3 in DNA: TGTGCCAGCAGCCTCAGGAGTAGCTCCACAGATACGCAGTATTTT. Translated: CASSLRSSSTDTQYF.

This clonotype was recorded a few times. The V call is TRBV6-6, the J call TRBJ1-1, with D hard to call. CDR3 size: 14 residues. In germline, CDR1 is MNHNY, CDR2 SVGAGI (reference sequence). V lost 5 bases and J lost 5, with 15 bases in between. CDR3 coding DNA: TGTGCCAGCAGTAAAGTTAGAGGATATACTGAAGCTTTCTTT. Amino acid sequence: CASSKVRGYTEAFF.

There are a few counts of this clonotype. The chain couples TRBV7-9 to TRBJ1-4; 8 bases align to TRBD1. The length of the CDR3 is 15 residues. Germline CDR1 reads SEHNR; CDR2 reads FQNEAQ (reference sequence). The ends lost 5 bases at V and 14 bases at J; junction bases unmatched: 16. CDR3 nucleotides: TGTGCCAGCAGCCCCCTGAGACAGGGGCCACAGAGGCTGTTTTTT. Translation gives CASSPLRQGPQRLFF.

This clonotype was recorded many times. The V gene is TRBV25-1, the J gene TRBJ2-6; TRBD1 matches at 8 bases. The CDR3 sequence is 15 residues long. Germline CDR1 MGHDK, CDR2 SYGVNS. The trim removed 7 bases at V and 2 bases at J, leaving 4 bases unmatched. The CDR3 nucleotides are TGTGCCAGCACCCAACAGGGGGCTGGGGCCAACGTCCTGACTTTC. As protein: CASTQQGAGANVLTF. The full variable domain, with the rest looked up from reference TRBV25-1 and TRBJ2-6, is EADIYQTPRYLVIGTGKKITLECSQTMGHDKMYWYQQDPGMELHLIHYSYGVNSTEKGDLSSESTVSRIRTEHFPLTLESARPSHTSQYLCASTQQGAGANVLTFGAGSRLTVL.

As concerns this clonotype: Just one base apart from a much larger clone, this may be a read error. This chain uses TRBV12-3 or TRBV12-4 with TRBJ1-2; a possible D gene is TRBD1 (5 bases). V lost 7 bases and J lost 3, with 15 bases in between. CDR3 length equals 14 residues. The CDR3 loop reads CASTSSGGDYGYTF. As DNA, the CDR3 is TGTGCCAGCACCTCCTCCGGAGGGGACTATGGCTACACCTTC.

This clonotype has a count of ten or more. V and J are TRBV20-1 and TRBJ1-5; TRBD1 might be the D (6 bases). The V gene lost 2 bases and the J gene lost 7 bases, with 12 bases spanning the gap. There are 13 residues in the CDR3. Germline values: CDR1 DFQATT, CDR2 SNEGSKA (reference sequence). CDR3 amino acids: CSARRGAKQPQHF. The CDR3 nucleotides read TGCAGTGCTAGAAGGGGGGCTAAGCAGCCCCAGCATTTT.

This clonotype came up many times. The chain employs TRBV5-4 and TRBJ2-1; TRBD2 might be the D (7 bases). V shed 3 bases and J shed 2 bases, with 9 bases lying between them. Germline assignment: CDR1 SGHNT and CDR2 YYREEE (reference sequence). This CDR3 is 14 amino acids long. The DNA for the CDR3 is TGTGCCAGCAGCTCCGGGGGGCCCTACAATGAGCAGTTCTTC. Protein product: CASSSGGPYNEQFF.

The table lists this clonotype with many counts. The genes are TRBV5-1 and TRBJ1-1, with a possible D match to TRBD1 (5 bases). The V end was cut by 0 bases, the J end by 3 bases, with 9 bases between. Germline CDR1 reads SGHRS; CDR2 reads YFSETQ. This CDR3 is built from 14 residues. For the CDR3, the DNA is TGCGCCAGCAGCTTGGGGGGGGAGGACACTGAAGCTTTCTTT. The encoded protein is CASSLGGEDTEAFF.

The table lists this clonotype with many counts. The V call is TRBV6-6, the J call TRBJ2-1, with D possibly matching TRBD1 (6 bases). In germline, CDR1 is MNHNY, CDR2 SVGAGI (reference sequence). V shed 6 bases and J shed 14 bases, with 17 bases lying between them. The CDR3 runs to 12 residues. The CDR3 region has the DNA TGTGCCAGCAGCCAGGCAGGGGCCGGTGAGTTCTTC. Encoded protein: CASSQAGAGEFF.

This clonotype was detected many times. The chain joins TRBV28 to TRBJ2-2, with 10 bases lining up with TRBD1. The CDR3 runs to 15 residues. Losses at the gene ends were 4 bases for V and 4 bases for J; bases not matched to a gene: 3. Germline V gene lookup returns CDR1 MDHEN and CDR2 SYDVKM. The CDR3 here is CASSSGTGATGELFF. The CDR3 DNA is TGTGCCAGCAGTTCAGGGACAGGGGCCACCGGGGAGCTGTTTTTT. Filled out from reference TRBV28 and TRBJ2-2, the complete variable domain reads DVKVTQSSRYLVKRTGEKVFLECVQDMDHENMFWYRQDPGLGLRLIYFSYDVKMKEKGDIPEGYSVSREKKERFSLILESASTNQTSMYLCASSSGTGATGELFFGEGSRLTVL.

This clonotype was counted many times. The J gene is TRBJ2-1, the V gene TRBV30; D is unclear. Germline CDR1 reads GTSNPN; CDR2 reads SVGIG (reference sequence). The CDR3 totals 15 residues. V shed 1 base and J shed 3 bases, with 13 bases lying between them. The CDR3 loop is CAWSAGSGNYNEQFF. The CDR3 nucleotides are TGTGCCTGGAGTGCTGGATCCGGTAACTACAATGAGCAGTTCTTC.

This clonotype was found many times. The V and J genes are TRBV6-1 and TRBJ1-2, with a possible D match to TRBD1 (5 bases). Trimming stripped 3 bases from V and 8 bases from J, with 13 bases between. This CDR3 spans 13 amino acids. Looked up from germline, CDR1 is MNHNS and CDR2 is SASEGT. CDR3 sequence reads: CASSERAGLGYTF. The CDR3 DNA follows: TGTGCCAGCAGTGAGCGAGCGGGACTCGGCTACACCTTC.

As regards this clonotype: A much more abundant neighbour one base away suggests this may be a read error. V and J are TRBV9 and TRBJ1-4, with 10 bases identical to TRBD1. CDR3 size: 15 residues. Germline V gene lookup returns CDR1 SGDLS and CDR2 YYNGEE. CDR3 sequence (DNA): TGTGCCAGCAGCCGACTGGGACAGGGGAGCGAAAAACTGTTATTT. Residues: CASSRLGQGSEKLLF.

This clonotype was counted many times. V gene TRBV12-3 or TRBV12-4 combines with J gene TRBJ1-5; TRBD1 might be the D (5 bases). The CDR3 is 15 residues long. Trimming removed 6 bases at V and 2 bases at J, with 14 bases between. CDR3 loop: CASSSSGTGNQPQHF. Here the CDR3 DNA reads TGTGCCAGCAGCAGTAGCGGGACGGGCAATCAGCCCCAGCATTTT.

Ten or more counts support this clonotype. The rearrangement links TRBV9 to TRBJ2-7, with D perhaps TRBD1 or TRBD2 (7 bases each). Germline V lookup: CDR1 SGDLS, CDR2 YYNGEE. The germline V and J ends were trimmed by 4 bases and 2 bases, with 16 bases remaining between them. The CDR3 sequence is 15 residues long. CDR3 bases: TGTGCCAGCAGCCAGGGGGAGGGGGGGCCCTACGAGCAGTACTTC. This codes for CASSQGEGGPYEQYF.